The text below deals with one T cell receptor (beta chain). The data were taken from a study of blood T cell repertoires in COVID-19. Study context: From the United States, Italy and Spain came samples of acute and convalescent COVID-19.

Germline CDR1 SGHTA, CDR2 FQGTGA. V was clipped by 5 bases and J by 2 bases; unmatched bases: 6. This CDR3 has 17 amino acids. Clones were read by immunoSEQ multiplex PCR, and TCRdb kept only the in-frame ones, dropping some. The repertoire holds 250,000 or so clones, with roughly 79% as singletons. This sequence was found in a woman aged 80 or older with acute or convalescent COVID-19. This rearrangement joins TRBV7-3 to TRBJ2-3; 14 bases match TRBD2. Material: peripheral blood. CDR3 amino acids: CASSLGTSGGYTDTQYF. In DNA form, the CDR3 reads TGTGCCAGCAGCCTTGGGACTAGCGGGGGTTACACAGATACGCAGTATTTT.